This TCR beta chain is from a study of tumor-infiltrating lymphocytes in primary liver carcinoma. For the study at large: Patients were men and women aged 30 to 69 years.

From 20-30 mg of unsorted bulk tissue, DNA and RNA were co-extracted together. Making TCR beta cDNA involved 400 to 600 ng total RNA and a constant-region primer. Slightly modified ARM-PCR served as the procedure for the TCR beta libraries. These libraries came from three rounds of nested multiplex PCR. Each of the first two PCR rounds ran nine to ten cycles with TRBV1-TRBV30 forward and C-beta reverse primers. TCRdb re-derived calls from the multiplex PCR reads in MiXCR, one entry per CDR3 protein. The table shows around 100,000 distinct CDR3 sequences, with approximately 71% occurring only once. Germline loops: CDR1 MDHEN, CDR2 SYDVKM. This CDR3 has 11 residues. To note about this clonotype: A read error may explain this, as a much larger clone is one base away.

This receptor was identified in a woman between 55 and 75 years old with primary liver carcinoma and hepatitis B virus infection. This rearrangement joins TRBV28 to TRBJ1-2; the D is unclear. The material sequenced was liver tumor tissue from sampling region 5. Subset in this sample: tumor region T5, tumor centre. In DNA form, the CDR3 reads TGTGCCAGCAGTTTGGCGGCTGGCTTCACCTTC. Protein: CASSLAAGFTF.